These 22 T cell receptor beta chains share one sample of origin, sequenced in a study of blood T cell repertoires in COVID-19. Some clones are missing from TCRdb's copy, which holds only in-frame ones; the method was immunoSEQ multiplex PCR. The repertoire consists of about 390,000 clones, with around 87% occurring once and the leading ten covering about 2.3%. Sequencing input: peripheral blood. These receptors were taken from a woman in her sixties with COVID-19, enrolled during active disease.

The chain links TRBV6-1 to TRBJ2-3; tentative D call: TRBD2 (6 bases). This CDR3 is 15 amino acids long. V lost 1 base, J lost 2 bases, and 10 bases lay in between. Looked up from germline, CDR1 is MNHNS and CDR2 is SASEGT. This CDR3 is CASSEVRGFTDTQYF. The CDR3 region has the DNA TGTGCCAGCAGTGAAGTGCGGGGTTTCACAGATACGCAGTATTTT.

V and J are TRBV4-1 and TRBJ2-3; 12 bases agree with TRBD2. Germline assignment: CDR1 MGHRA and CDR2 YSYEKL. The CDR3 is made up of 15 amino acids. V gave up 7 bases and J gave up 2 bases; unmatched junction bases: 4. CDR3 in amino acids: CASTTSGGSTDTQYF. DNA of the CDR3: TGCGCCAGCACGACTAGCGGGGGTTCCACAGATACGCAGTATTTT.

The V and J genes are TRBV3-1 (or the pseudogene TRBV3-2) and TRBJ1-2; D is uncertain. The CDR3 consists of 14 residues. Trimming cost V 4 bases and J 8 bases, with 17 bases left between them. CDR1 is LGHDT, CDR2 YNNKEL, per germline (reference sequence). The CDR3: CASSREGPVGGYTF. Here the CDR3 DNA reads TGTGCCAGCAGCCGGGAGGGCCCTGTGGGAGGCTACACCTTC.

With regard to this clone: Other DNA sequences in this sample translate to the same CDR3. The chain uses TRBV5-4 and TRBJ1-2; 7 bases are a match to TRBD1. J gave up 4 bases and V 0 bases, and 0 bases lay outside the gene matches. Germline V CDR1 and CDR2: SGHNT, YYREEE (reference sequence). The CDR3 spans 13 residues. The CDR3 is CASSLDRGYGYTF. For the CDR3, the DNA is TGTGCCAGCAGCTTGGACAGGGGCTATGGCTACACCTTC. Full variable domain (remainder filled in from reference TRBV5-4 and TRBJ1-2): ETGVTQSPTHLIKTRGQQVTLRCSSQSGHNTVSWYQQALGQGPQFIFQYYREEENGRGNFPPRFSGLQFPNYSSELNVNALELDDSALYLCASSLDRGYGYTFGSGTRLTVV.

V usage is TRBV7-3 and J usage is TRBJ1-1; D is unresolved. Germline V gene sequence: CDR1 SGHTA, CDR2 FQGTGA. The CDR3 loop spans 13 amino acids. Trimming cost V 2 bases and J 8 bases, with 12 bases left between them. CDR3 DNA: TGTGCCAGCAGCTTATTAGCAGAATTGGAAGCTTTCTTT. Translation: CASSLLAELEAFF. Full variable domain (missing parts from reference TRBV7-3 and TRBJ1-1): GAGVSQTPSNKVTEKGKYVELRCDPISGHTALYWYRQSLGQGPEFLIYFQGTGAADDSGLPNDRFFAVRPEGSVSTLKIQRTERGDSAVYLCASSLLAELEAFFGQGTRLTVV.

Concerning this clone itself: An end of the junction differs from the germline gene, which may be a read error. The V call is TRBV7-7, the J call TRBJ2-5; D remains unclear. CDR3 size: 13 residues. Germline values: CDR1 SSHAT, CDR2 FNYEAQ (reference sequence). The CDR3 loop is CASSLGVLETQYF. The CDR3 DNA reads TGTGCTAGCAGCCTAGGCGTCTTGGAGACCCAGTACTTC. The whole variable domain, filled in from reference TRBV7-7 and TRBJ2-5, reads GAGVSQSPRYKVTKRGQDVTLRCDPISSHATLYWYQQALGQGPEFLTYFNYEAQPDKSGLPSDRFSAERPEGSISTLTIQRTEQRDSAMYRCASSLGVLETQYFGPGTRLLVL.

The J gene is TRBJ1-5, the V gene TRBV6-2 or TRBV6-3; the match to TRBD1 covers 11 bases. From germline, CDR1 is MNHEY and CDR2 SVGEGT. This CDR3 spans 14 amino acids. The trim removed 5 bases at V and 11 bases at J, leaving 8 bases unmatched. CDR3: CASSTGTGGRTQHF. Written as DNA, the CDR3 is TGTGCCAGCAGTACCGGGACAGGGGGGAGGACCCAGCATTTT.

This clone was observed a few times. This sequence joins TRBV7-3 and TRBJ2-2, with D perhaps matching TRBD1 (7 bases). CDR3 size: 14 residues. CDR1 is SGHTA, CDR2 FQGTGA, per germline. V was cut by 5 bases and J by 7 bases, with 14 bases left in between. CDR3 DNA sequence: TGTGCCAGCAGCGTAGGAGGGGGCGGCGGGGAGCTGTTTTTT. Its protein product is CASSVGGGGGELFF.

This chain uses TRBV3-1 (or the pseudogene TRBV3-2) with TRBJ1-5; D is unresolved. The CDR3 contains 14 residues. CDR1 and CDR2 from the germline V gene are LGHDT and YNNKEL (reference sequence). V shed 2 bases and J shed 6 bases, with 11 bases lying between them. For the CDR3, the DNA is TGTGCCAGCAGCCAATGGGTTGGGAGTCAGCCCCAGCATTTT. Amino acid sequence: CASSQWVGSQPQHF.

J is TRBJ2-4 and V is TRBV19; D might be TRBD1 (6 bases). CDR1 is LNHDA and CDR2 is SQIVND in the germline V gene (reference sequence). The V gene lost 4 bases and the J gene lost 2 bases, with 21 bases spanning the gap. The CDR3 has 18 residues. This chain's CDR3 is CASSTPSLRGLTKNIQYF. DNA for the CDR3: TGTGCCAGTAGTACCCCTTCTCTCAGGGGCCTCACCAAAAACATTCAGTACTTC.

The rearrangement uses TRBV9 and TRBJ1-3; 8 bases match TRBD1. The CDR3 spans 15 residues. J was trimmed by 6 bases and V by 3 bases; bases with no gene match: 8. CDR1 is SGDLS and CDR2 is YYNGEE in the germline V gene. CDR3 in amino acids: CASSATGVLINTIYF. The CDR3 DNA is TGTGCCAGCAGCGCGACAGGGGTCCTTATAAACACCATATATTTT. The entire variable domain, with the rest obtained from reference TRBV9 and TRBJ1-3, is as follows: DSGVTQTPKHLITATGQRVTLRCSPRSGDLSVYWYQQSLDQGLQFLIQYYNGEERAKGNILERFSAQQFPDLHSELNLSSLELGDSALYFCASSATGVLINTIYFGEGSWLTVV.

V gene TRBV6-5 combines with J gene TRBJ2-1; 10 bases align to TRBD2. CDR1 is MNHEY and CDR2 is SVGAGI in the germline V gene. This CDR3 comprises 15 residues. V gave up 5 bases and J gave up 4 bases; unmatched junction bases: 5. The CDR3 reads CASSLTSGVYNEQFF. The DNA for the CDR3 is TGTGCCAGCAGTCTCACTAGCGGGGTTTACAATGAGCAGTTCTTC.

The J gene is TRBJ1-5, the V gene TRBV7-3; the D is unclear. With 3 bases removed from V and 7 bases from J, the gap between germline ends came to 7 bases. Germline assignment: CDR1 SGHTA and CDR2 FQGTGA. This CDR3 comprises 12 residues. CDR3 loop: CASSFGGQPQHF. CDR3 nucleotides: TGTGCCAGCAGCTTCGGAGGGCAGCCCCAGCATTTT.

The chain uses TRBV6-5 and TRBJ1-2; 7 bases map to TRBD1. The germline V gene encodes CDR1 MNHEY and CDR2 SVGAGI. V lost 2 bases and J lost 4; bases outside the gene matches: 4. This CDR3 has 14 amino acids. In DNA form, the CDR3 reads TGTGCCAGCAGTTACCGACAGGGACTCTATGGCTACACCTTC. This encodes CASSYRQGLYGYTF.

The chain combines TRBV20-1 with TRBJ2-7; TRBD1 matches 7 bases. Germline assignment: CDR1 DFQATT and CDR2 SNEGSKA (reference sequence). The CDR3 contains 15 residues. V gave up 3 bases and J gave up 4 bases; unmatched junction bases: 12. CDR3 nucleotides: TGCAGTGCTAGTATCAGAGGCAGGGGGTCGTACGAGCAGTACTTC. As protein: CSASIRGRGSYEQYF.

This chain connects TRBV5-1 to TRBJ2-5; 11 bases match TRBD1. There are 15 residues in the CDR3. Germline V gene sequence: CDR1 SGHRS, CDR2 YFSETQ. V dropped 4 bases and J dropped 5; count of bases not matched to a gene: 7. Here the CDR3 reads CASSPRTGGAETQYF. The CDR3 region has the DNA TGCGCCAGCAGCCCGAGGACAGGGGGCGCCGAGACCCAGTACTTC.

This CDR3 is CATSGQGVRTGELFF. DNA of the CDR3: TGTGCCACCAGTGGGCAGGGTGTACGAACCGGGGAGCTGTTTTTT. The chain is built from TRBV24-1 and TRBJ2-2, with D possibly being TRBD1 (5 bases). V lost 5 bases and J 5 bases, leaving 14 bases between the germline ends. CDR1 and CDR2 (germline): KGHDR, SFDVKD. This CDR3 spans 15 amino acids.

V usage is TRBV3-1 (or the pseudogene TRBV3-2) and J usage is TRBJ2-5; D not certain. V gave up 0 bases and J gave up 5 bases, with 7 bases separating them. Germline lookup yields CDR1 LGHDT and CDR2 YNNKEL (reference sequence). This CDR3 is 13 amino acids long. CDR3 amino acids: CASSQDRVETQYF. The DNA for the CDR3 is TGTGCCAGCAGCCAAGATCGAGTGGAGACCCAGTACTTC.

The chain recombines TRBV6-5 with TRBJ1-2; tentatively, D is TRBD1 (5 bases). CDR3 size: 14 residues. Germline V lookup: CDR1 MNHEY, CDR2 SVGAGI. V shed 2 bases and J shed 5 bases, with 12 bases lying between them. The CDR3 protein is CASSYGGRGYGYTF. DNA for the CDR3: TGTGCCAGCAGTTACGGGGGGAGGGGATATGGCTACACCTTC.

This chain connects TRBV28 to TRBJ1-6; 7 bases are a match to TRBD1. V dropped 3 bases and J dropped 0; count of bases not matched to a gene: 5. CDR1 is MDHEN and CDR2 is SYDVKM in the germline V gene. The length of the CDR3 is 17 residues. CDR3 residues: CASSFGQASSYNSPLHF. The CDR3 region has the DNA TGTGCCAGCAGTTTTGGACAGGCAAGCTCCTATAATTCACCCCTCCACTTT.

The chain has TRBV6-6 and TRBJ1-1; D remains unclear. The V end lost 3 bases, the J end lost 1 base, and 9 bases lay between the germline ends. Germline assignment: CDR1 MNHNY and CDR2 SVGAGI (reference sequence). The CDR3 loop spans 14 amino acids. The CDR3 reads CASSYDRQNTEAFF. DNA of the CDR3: TGTGCCAGCAGTTATGATAGACAGAACACTGAAGCTTTCTTT.

The chain joins TRBV4-1 to TRBJ2-1; D is possibly TRBD2 (5 bases). This CDR3 has 13 residues. Trimming removed 0 bases at V and 13 bases at J, with 13 bases between. In germline, CDR1 is MGHRA, CDR2 YSYEKL. The CDR3 coding sequence is TGCGCCAGCAGCCAAGATGAGGGCCTACAACAGTTCTTC. It translates to CASSQDEGLQQFF.